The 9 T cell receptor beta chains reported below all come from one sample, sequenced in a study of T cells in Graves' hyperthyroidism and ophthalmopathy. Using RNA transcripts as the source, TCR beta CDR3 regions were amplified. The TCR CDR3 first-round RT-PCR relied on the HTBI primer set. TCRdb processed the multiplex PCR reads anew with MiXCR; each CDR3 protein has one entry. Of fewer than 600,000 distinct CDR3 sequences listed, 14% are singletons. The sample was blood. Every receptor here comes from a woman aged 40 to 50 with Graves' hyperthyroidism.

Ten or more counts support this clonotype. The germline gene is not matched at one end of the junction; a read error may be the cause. DNA for the CDR3: TGCAGTGTTAGAGGGAGCGGGAGGTACGAGCAGTACTTC. It translates to CSVRGSGRYEQYF. This rearrangement joins TRBV20-1 to TRBJ2-7, with TRBD2 matching over 9 bases. Germline CDR1 DFQATT, CDR2 SNEGSKA (reference sequence). The CDR3 totals 13 residues.

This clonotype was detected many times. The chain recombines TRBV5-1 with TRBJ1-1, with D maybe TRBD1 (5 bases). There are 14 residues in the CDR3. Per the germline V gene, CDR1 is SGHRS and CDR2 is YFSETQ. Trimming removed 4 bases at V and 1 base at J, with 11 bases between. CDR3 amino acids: CASSQDRRNTEAFF. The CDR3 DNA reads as TGCGCCAGCAGCCAAGACAGACGGAACACTGAAGCTTTCTTT.

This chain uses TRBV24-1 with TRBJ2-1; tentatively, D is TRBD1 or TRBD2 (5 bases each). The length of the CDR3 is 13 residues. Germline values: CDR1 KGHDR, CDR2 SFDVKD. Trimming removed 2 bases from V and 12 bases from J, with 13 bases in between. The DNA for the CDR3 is TGTGCCACCAGTGATTCCAACTCCGGGACGCAGTTCTTC. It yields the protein CATSDSNSGTQFF.

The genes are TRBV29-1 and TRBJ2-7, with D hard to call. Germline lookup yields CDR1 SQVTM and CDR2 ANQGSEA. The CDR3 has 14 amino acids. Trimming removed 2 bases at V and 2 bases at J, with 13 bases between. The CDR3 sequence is CSVEKSGPTYEQYF. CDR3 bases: TGCAGCGTTGAAAAATCAGGTCCCACCTACGAGCAGTACTTC.

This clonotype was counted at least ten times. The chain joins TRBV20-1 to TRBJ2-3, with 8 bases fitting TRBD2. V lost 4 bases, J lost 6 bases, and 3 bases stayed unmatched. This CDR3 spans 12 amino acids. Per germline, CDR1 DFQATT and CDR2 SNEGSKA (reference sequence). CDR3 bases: TGCAGTGCTAAAGCGGGAGCCGATACGCAGTATTTT. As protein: CSAKAGADTQYF.

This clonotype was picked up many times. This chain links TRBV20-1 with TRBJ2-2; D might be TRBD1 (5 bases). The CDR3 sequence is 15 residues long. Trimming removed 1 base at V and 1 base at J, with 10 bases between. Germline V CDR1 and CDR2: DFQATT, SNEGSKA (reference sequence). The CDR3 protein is CSARVAQGNTGELFF. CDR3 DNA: TGCAGTGCTAGAGTAGCCCAGGGGAACACCGGGGAGCTGTTTTTT.

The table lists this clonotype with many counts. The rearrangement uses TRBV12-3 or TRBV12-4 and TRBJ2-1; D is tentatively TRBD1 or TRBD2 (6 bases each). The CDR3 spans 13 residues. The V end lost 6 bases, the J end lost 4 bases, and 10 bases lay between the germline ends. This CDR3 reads CASSPGAYNEQFF. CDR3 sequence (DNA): TGTGCCAGCAGCCCGGGGGCATACAATGAGCAGTTCTTC.

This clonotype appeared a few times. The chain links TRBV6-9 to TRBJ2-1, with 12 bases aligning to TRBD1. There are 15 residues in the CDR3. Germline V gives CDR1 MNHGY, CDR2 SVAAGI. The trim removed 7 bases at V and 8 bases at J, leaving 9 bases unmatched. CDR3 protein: CASNSGTGGRDEQFF. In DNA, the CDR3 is TGTGCCAGCAATTCGGGGACAGGGGGCAGGGATGAGCAGTTCTTC.

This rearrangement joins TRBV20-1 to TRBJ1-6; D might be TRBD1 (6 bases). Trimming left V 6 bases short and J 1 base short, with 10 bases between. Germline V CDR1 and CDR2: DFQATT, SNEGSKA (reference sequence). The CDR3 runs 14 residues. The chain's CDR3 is CSAHRESYNSPLHF. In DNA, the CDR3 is TGCAGTGCACACAGGGAATCCTATAATTCACCCCTCCACTTT.